Presented here are 20 T cell receptor beta chains from one specimen sequenced in a study of blood T cell repertoires in COVID-19. The method was immunoSEQ multiplex PCR; TCRdb's version includes in-frame clones alone and lacks a portion of them. Among about 280,000 clones listed, about nine tenths were seen once. The sequenced sample was PBMCs or T cells enriched from blood (not recorded which). These receptors came from a woman aged 60 to 75 who had recovered from COVID-19.

The rearrangement uses TRBV10-1 and TRBJ1-3, with unresolved D. Trimming cost V 2 bases and J 0 bases, with 8 bases left between them. Germline V lookup: CDR1 WNHNN, CDR2 SYGVQD (reference sequence). The CDR3 covers 15 residues. CDR3 residues: CASSEGLFSGNTIYF. The CDR3 DNA reads TGCGCCAGCAGTGAGGGACTTTTCTCTGGAAACACCATATATTTT.

The chain links TRBV28 to TRBJ2-3; maybe TRBD1 (7 bases). Germline V gene sequence: CDR1 MDHEN, CDR2 SYDVKM. The CDR3 loop spans 16 amino acids. The germline V and J ends were trimmed by 3 bases and 1 base, with 14 bases remaining between them. Written as DNA, the CDR3 is TGTGCCAGCAGTTTGGAGGGGGCCATCGGCACAGATACGCAGTATTTT. Translation: CASSLEGAIGTDTQYF.

The rearrangement uses TRBV28 and TRBJ2-5; weak D call: TRBD2 (5 bases). The CDR3 has 15 amino acids. CDR1 and CDR2 from the germline V gene are MDHEN and SYDVKM. V was clipped by 5 bases and J by 4 bases, with 17 bases between them. CDR3 in amino acids: CASSGQVGVGETQYF. For the CDR3, the DNA is TGTGCCAGCAGTGGGCAGGTGGGAGTGGGAGAGACCCAGTACTTC.

The V gene is TRBV19, the J gene TRBJ1-1, with D unresolved. CDR3 size: 12 residues. The germline V and J ends were trimmed by 6 bases and 0 bases, with 5 bases remaining between them. Germline V gene data show CDR1 as LNHDA and CDR2 as SQIVND (reference sequence). The CDR3 nucleotides read TGTGCCAGTAGCCCCGTGAACACTGAAGCTTTCTTT. Translated: CASSPVNTEAFF. The whole variable domain, remainder taken from reference TRBV19 and TRBJ1-1, is DGGITQSPKYLFRKEGQNVTLSCEQNLNHDAMYWYRQDPGQGLRLIYYSQIVNDFQKGDIAEGYSVSREKKESFPLTVTSAQKNPTAFYLCASSPVNTEAFFGQGTRLTVV.

The rearrangement links TRBV28 to TRBJ2-1, with 11 positions matching TRBD2. This CDR3 comprises 17 residues. The V segment lost 4 bases and the J segment 3 bases; nucleotides outside the gene matches: 8. The germline CDR1 and CDR2 sequences are MDHEN and SYDVKM. CDR3 DNA sequence: TGTGCCAGCAGTTCCCCCTCTAGCGGGAGGATCTACAATGAGCAGTTCTTC. Translating it yields CASSSPSSGRIYNEQFF. Variable domain in full (rest from reference TRBV28 and TRBJ2-1): DVKVTQSSRYLVKRTGEKVFLECVQDMDHENMFWYRQDPGLGLRLIYFSYDVKMKEKGDIPEGYSVSREKKERFSLILESASTNQTSMYLCASSSPSSGRIYNEQFFGPGTRLTVL.

The chain uses TRBV7-9 and TRBJ2-2; tentatively, D is TRBD2 (5 bases). This CDR3 has 16 amino acids. Trimming removed 0 bases at V and 7 bases at J, with 15 bases between. Looked up from germline, CDR1 is SEHNR and CDR2 is FQNEAQ (reference sequence). CDR3 sequence reads: CASSLAIPGEIGELFF. DNA for the CDR3: TGTGCCAGCAGCTTAGCCATCCCCGGGGAGATCGGGGAGCTGTTTTTT.

The genes are TRBV2 and TRBJ2-1, with 8 bases that match TRBD1. Trimming took 6 bases from V and 7 from J; bases not matched to a gene: 5. The germline CDR1 and CDR2 sequences are SNHLY and FYNNEI. There are 13 residues in the CDR3. This chain's CDR3 is CASSYDRGNEQFF. The CDR3 nucleotides are TGTGCCAGCAGCTACGACAGGGGAAATGAGCAGTTCTTC.

The chain joins TRBV19 to TRBJ1-1, with D uncertain. Germline V gives CDR1 LNHDA, CDR2 SQIVND (reference sequence). The V end lost 5 bases, the J end lost 10 bases, and 17 bases lay between the germline ends. The CDR3 spans 13 residues. In DNA form, the CDR3 reads TGTGCCAGTAGTCTAAGACAAGATCTTAGAGCTTTCTTT. This encodes CASSLRQDLRAFF.

The V call is TRBV5-1, the J call TRBJ2-1; a possible D gene is TRBD2 (6 bases). Germline CDR1 and CDR2: SGHRS and YFSETQ. V was shortened by 4 bases and J by 3 bases, with 20 bases between the two germline ends. This CDR3 spans 17 amino acids. CDR3 amino acids: CASSRGSGAEGYNEQFF. CDR3 nucleotide sequence: TGCGCCAGCAGCCGAGGGTCGGGAGCCGAGGGCTACAATGAGCAGTTCTTC.

The V and J genes are TRBV18 and TRBJ2-1; possible D gene TRBD1, 6 bases. Trimming removed 3 bases from V and 2 bases from J, with 11 bases in between. Germline V gene sequence: CDR1 KGHSH, CDR2 LQKENI. CDR3 length: 15 residues. CDR3 in DNA: TGTGCCAGCTCACCCGCGACAGGAGCCTACAATGAGCAGTTCTTC. This encodes CASSPATGAYNEQFF.

The rearrangement links TRBV2 to TRBJ1-2; 11 bases fit TRBD1. Germline CDR1 SNHLY, CDR2 FYNNEI. There are 14 residues in the CDR3. The V gene end was trimmed by 3 bases and the J gene end by 8 bases; junction bases not matched to a gene: 5. Here the CDR3 DNA reads TGTGCCAGCAGTGATCGGACAGGGGGCGACGGCTACACCTTC. Translating gives CASSDRTGGDGYTF.

The chain joins TRBV29-1 to TRBJ2-7, with D possibly TRBD2 on 6 matching bases. CDR1 SQVTM and CDR2 ANQGSEA come from the germline V gene. Trimming took 4 bases from V and 1 from J, leaving 14 bases between them. The length of the CDR3 is 14 residues. The CDR3 loop reads CSVVLRGRSYEQYF. The CDR3 DNA is TGCAGCGTTGTCCTGCGGGGTAGATCCTACGAGCAGTACTTC.

This chain connects TRBV20-1 to TRBJ2-3, with D maybe TRBD2 (6 bases). V lost 6 bases and J lost 6, with 22 bases in between. This CDR3 comprises 15 residues. Germline CDR1 reads DFQATT; CDR2 reads SNEGSKA (reference sequence). The CDR3 here is CSASGSGLQGDTQYF. The CDR3, as DNA: TGCAGTGCCAGTGGGAGCGGGCTCCAAGGGGATACGCAGTATTTT.

This sequence joins TRBV15 and TRBJ1-2, with TRBD1 matching over 7 bases. Germline trimming cut 0 bases from V and 8 bases from J; bases unmatched to any gene: 6. In germline, CDR1 is LNHNV, CDR2 YYDKDF (reference sequence). The CDR3 is 14 residues long. CDR3 loop: CATSRERDSLGYTF. The CDR3 DNA is TGTGCCACCAGCAGAGAAAGGGACAGTCTCGGCTACACCTTC.

The chain uses TRBV6-5 and TRBJ2-2; 9 bases fit TRBD1. The CDR3 has 15 amino acids. Germline CDR1 and CDR2: MNHEY and SVGAGI. Unmatched junction bases numbered 7, after V lost 5 bases and J lost 6 bases. The CDR3 nucleotides are TGTGCCAGCAGTCCGGGACAGGGTCGGGCCGGGGAGCTGTTTTTT. Amino acid sequence: CASSPGQGRAGELFF.

The rearrangement joins TRBV20-1 to TRBJ2-1; a possible D gene is TRBD2 (5 bases). CDR1 is DFQATT and CDR2 is SNEGSKA in the germline V gene (reference sequence). The CDR3 spans 14 residues. Trimming shortened V by 3 bases and J by 3 bases, and 12 bases separated the two germline ends. CDR3 region: CSASVGADYNEQFF. The CDR3 nucleotides read TGCAGTGCTAGTGTCGGAGCGGACTACAATGAGCAGTTCTTC.

This clone was observed once. The chain links TRBV27 to TRBJ1-6; TRBD1 might be the D (6 bases). Germline lookup yields CDR1 MNHEY and CDR2 SMNVEV (reference sequence). The V gene lost 5 bases and the J gene lost 8 bases, with 10 bases spanning the gap. This CDR3 contains 13 residues. The CDR3 region has the DNA TGTGCCAGCAGTCACGACAGGTATTCACCCCTCCACTTT. Translation: CASSHDRYSPLHF.

The V and J genes are TRBV3-1 (or the pseudogene TRBV3-2) and TRBJ2-7; D possibly corresponds to TRBD2 (6 bases). The germline V gene encodes CDR1 LGHDT and CDR2 YNNKEL (reference sequence). The CDR3 totals 17 residues. The ends were cut back, 6 bases at V and 6 bases at J, with 27 bases in the middle. The CDR3 sequence: CASSLSPGTLKISEQYF. In DNA form, the CDR3 reads TGTGCCAGCAGTTTGAGCCCCGGGACTCTAAAAATTTCCGAGCAGTACTTC.

This clone turned up a few times. The chain links TRBV4-1 to TRBJ2-7, with TRBD1 matching 7 bases. This CDR3 contains 15 residues. Losses at the gene ends were 1 base for V and 3 bases for J; bases not matched to a gene: 6. The V gene's germline CDR1 is MGHRA and CDR2 YSYEKL. The CDR3 region has the DNA TGCGCCAGCAGCCAAGTCCGGGACAGTTACTACGAGCAGTACTTC. It yields the protein CASSQVRDSYYEQYF.

The table lists this clone with a few counts. This rearrangement joins TRBV5-1 to TRBJ2-2, with D unclear. Germline CDR1 SGHRS, CDR2 YFSETQ. The V and J ends lost 0 bases and 0 bases respectively, with 9 bases between them. This CDR3 region has 16 residues. The CDR3 region has the DNA TGCGCCAGCAGCTTGGCGAGTACGGCGAACACCGGGGAGCTGTTTTTT. It translates to CASSLASTANTGELFF.